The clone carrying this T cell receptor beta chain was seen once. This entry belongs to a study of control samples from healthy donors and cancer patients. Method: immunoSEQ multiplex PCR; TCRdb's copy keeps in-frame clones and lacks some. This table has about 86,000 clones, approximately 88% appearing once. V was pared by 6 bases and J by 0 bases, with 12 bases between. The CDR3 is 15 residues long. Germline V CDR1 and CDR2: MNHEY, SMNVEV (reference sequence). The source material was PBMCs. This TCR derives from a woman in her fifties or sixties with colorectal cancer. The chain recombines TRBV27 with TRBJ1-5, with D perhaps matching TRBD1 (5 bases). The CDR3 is CASSHGGYSNQPQHF. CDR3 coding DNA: TGTGCCAGCAGCCATGGGGGTTATAGCAATCAGCCCCAGCATTTT.